These 20 T cell receptor beta chains share one sample of origin, sequenced in a study of shared clonotypes between healthy human individuals. Assay used: immunoSEQ multiplex PCR; TCRdb lists only in-frame clones, some missing. The table has over a million clones, 96% seen once. The source material was naive CD4+ T cells sorted from blood. As for subset: CD45RA+ positively selected. All receptors come from a man aged 25-45 years in good health.

This rearrangement joins TRBV18 to TRBJ1-5; no reliable D call. The CDR3 loop spans 17 amino acids. V was shortened by 3 bases and J by 0 bases, with 15 bases between the two germline ends. CDR1 and CDR2 (germline): KGHSH, LQKENI. CDR3 sequence: CASSPSGSLRSNQPQHF. DNA for the CDR3: TGTGCCAGCTCACCTAGCGGGTCCCTTCGTAGCAATCAGCCCCAGCATTTT.

J is TRBJ2-1 and V is TRBV7-2, with 9 positions matching TRBD2. Germline trimming cut 1 base from V and 10 bases from J; bases unmatched to any gene: 8. The CDR3 totals 15 residues. Germline V gives CDR1 SGHTA, CDR2 FQGNSA. As DNA, the CDR3 is TGTGCCAGCAGCTTAGACGCGGGAGGGCCGGACGAGCAGTTCTTC. Protein product: CASSLDAGGPDEQFF.

The V gene is TRBV2, the J gene TRBJ2-7; TRBD1 matches 7 bases. CDR1 and CDR2 (germline): SNHLY, FYNNEI. The V segment lost 2 bases and the J segment 1 base; nucleotides outside the gene matches: 5. The CDR3 loop spans 15 amino acids. The DNA of the CDR3 is TGTGCCAGCAGTGAATTGCCAGGGGGTTCCTACGAGCAGTACTTC. Amino acid sequence: CASSELPGGSYEQYF.

The V gene is TRBV7-6, the J gene TRBJ1-4, with D possibly matching TRBD1 (6 bases). V gave up 2 bases and J gave up 5 bases, with 21 bases separating them. In germline, CDR1 is SGHVS, CDR2 FNYEAQ. CDR3 length equals 18 residues. The CDR3 nucleotides read TGTGCCAGCAGCTTATTCCCCAGGGGCAGGGCCCTGAATGAAAAACTGTTTTTT. It is translated as CASSLFPRGRALNEKLFF.

V and J are TRBV5-1 and TRBJ2-1, with D hard to call. Per germline, CDR1 SGHRS and CDR2 YFSETQ. The CDR3 runs to 16 residues. The ends were cut back, 6 bases at V and 7 bases at J, with 23 bases in the middle. CDR3 nucleotides: TGCGCCAGCACAAACGTAACGGTATTTATCGGGAATGAGCAGTTCTTC. Its translation is CASTNVTVFIGNEQFF.

This clone was found once. V is TRBV6-5 and J is TRBJ2-7; TRBD2 matches 8 bases. CDR3 length: 14 amino acids. Germline values: CDR1 MNHEY, CDR2 SVGAGI. Trimming cost V 5 bases and J 2 bases; bases outside gene matches: 5. CDR3 amino acids: CASSQTGGTYEQYF. CDR3 nucleotide sequence: TGTGCCAGCAGTCAGACGGGGGGGACCTACGAGCAGTACTTC.

The chain is built from TRBV5-1 and TRBJ2-3; 8 bases line up with TRBD2. Germline V gene sequence: CDR1 SGHRS, CDR2 YFSETQ. The CDR3 runs 18 residues. Trimming removed 0 bases from V and 3 bases from J; junction bases left unmatched: 12. CDR3 in DNA: TGCGCCAGCAGCTTGGGCCCAGGTTGGCGGGAGGAAACAGATACGCAGTATTTT. Amino acids: CASSLGPGWREETDTQYF.

The gene calls are TRBV7-9 and TRBJ1-1; D is ambiguous. CDR1 is SEHNR, CDR2 FQNEAQ, per germline (reference sequence). The CDR3 consists of 13 residues. V shed 2 bases and J shed 6 bases, with 10 bases lying between them. The CDR3 DNA is TGTGCCAGCAGCTTATCCAGAGCCGCTGAAGCTTTCTTT. It codes for CASSLSRAAEAFF.

The chain links TRBV6-1 to TRBJ2-1, with 8 bases fitting TRBD2. Germline CDR1 is MNHNS and CDR2 is SASEGT. This CDR3 is built from 15 residues. The trim removed 6 bases at V and 0 bases at J, leaving 4 bases unmatched. This CDR3 is CASSRSGSSYNEQFF. The CDR3 DNA follows: TGTGCCAGCAGCAGAAGCGGGAGCTCCTACAATGAGCAGTTCTTC.

J is TRBJ2-7 and V is TRBV14, with a tentative D call TRBD2 (5 bases). The CDR3 length is 15 residues. Germline CDR1 is SGHDN and CDR2 is FVKESK. V was pared by 3 bases and J by 2 bases, with 14 bases between. CDR3 DNA sequence: TGTGCCAGCAGCCAGACGAGAACCGGGGCCTACGAGCAGTACTTC. The encoded protein is CASSQTRTGAYEQYF.

The V gene is TRBV30, the J gene TRBJ1-5, with D uncertain. The germline V gene encodes CDR1 GTSNPN and CDR2 SVGIG (reference sequence). This CDR3 has 13 residues. The V end lost 1 base, the J end lost 9 bases, and 13 bases lay between the germline ends. The CDR3 sequence is CAWSGVSRGPQHF. The CDR3 DNA is TGTGCCTGGAGTGGTGTGTCACGAGGGCCCCAGCATTTT.

On this clone itself: Additional DNA sequences in this sample encode the identical CDR3. The chain carries TRBV30 and TRBJ1-1; D ambiguous. The CDR3 has 13 amino acids. The germline V gene encodes CDR1 GTSNPN and CDR2 SVGIG (reference sequence). V lost 0 bases and J 0 bases, leaving 5 bases between the germline ends. In nucleotides, the CDR3 is TGTGCCTGGAGTGTGGCCCTGAACACTGAAGCTTTCTTT. It translates to CAWSVALNTEAFF.

V usage is TRBV6-1 and J usage is TRBJ1-2; no clear D gene. This CDR3 is built from 16 residues. Between the trimmed V and J ends, which lost 2 bases and 0 bases, there was a span of 13 bases. Germline V gives CDR1 MNHNS, CDR2 SASEGT. The CDR3 DNA sequence: TGTGCCAGCAGTGAAATTCCGACGGGGTCTAACTATGGCTACACCTTC. As protein: CASSEIPTGSNYGYTF.

The rearrangement joins TRBV7-6 to TRBJ1-5; D gene ambiguous. Germline loops: CDR1 SGHVS, CDR2 FNYEAQ. V lost 5 bases and J lost 3, with 29 bases in between. CDR3 length: 20 amino acids. CDR3 loop: CASSTLVQEGISGSNQPQHF. In DNA, the CDR3 is TGTGCCAGCAGCACGCTAGTCCAGGAAGGTATATCGGGATCCAATCAGCCCCAGCATTTT.

V and J are TRBV2 and TRBJ2-3; perhaps TRBD1 as D (5 bases). The V end lost 8 bases, the J end lost 0 bases, and 12 bases lay between the germline ends. The CDR3 contains 14 residues. Germline V gene data show CDR1 as SNHLY and CDR2 as FYNNEI. The CDR3 here is CASLLQGSTDTQYF. CDR3 sequence (DNA): TGTGCCAGCTTACTCCAGGGAAGCACAGATACGCAGTATTTT.

The chain combines TRBV18 with TRBJ2-1; the D call may be TRBD1 or TRBD2 (6 bases each). This CDR3 comprises 16 residues. The germline gives CDR1 KGHSH, CDR2 LQKENI. The V end was cut by 5 bases, the J end by 6 bases, with 20 bases between. The chain's CDR3 is CASSEKRGRSVNEQFF. The CDR3 DNA reads as TGTGCCAGCTCAGAGAAACGGGGGCGTAGTGTCAATGAGCAGTTCTTC.

V gene TRBV29-1 combines with J gene TRBJ2-1; TRBD2 is a possible D gene (6 bases). Germline V gives CDR1 SQVTM, CDR2 ANQGSEA. Trimming removed 8 bases at V and 9 bases at J, with 20 bases between. The CDR3 is made up of 13 amino acids. As DNA, the CDR3 is TGCAGCATAGGTTCCCTCTTGGGGGGTGAGCAGTTCTTC. This encodes CSIGSLLGGEQFF.

The CDR3 nucleotides are TGCAGCGTTGGGGGTTTAGCGGGAGTTAGATACAATGAGCAGTTCTTC. Translation gives CSVGGLAGVRYNEQFF. The V call is TRBV29-1, the J call TRBJ2-1, with TRBD2 identical over 9 bases. Trimming took 4 bases from V and 4 from J; bases not matched to a gene: 11. This CDR3 contains 16 residues. Germline lookup yields CDR1 SQVTM and CDR2 ANQGSEA.

V is TRBV5-1 and J is TRBJ2-7, with a possible D match to TRBD2 (6 bases). The CDR3 spans 15 residues. Germline CDR1 reads SGHRS; CDR2 reads YFSETQ. V was trimmed by 0 bases and J by 3 bases, leaving 13 bases between them. The CDR3 reads CASSLVVSGYYEQYF. The CDR3, as DNA: TGCGCCAGCAGCTTGGTGGTAAGCGGGTACTACGAGCAGTACTTC.

In DNA, the CDR3 is TGTGCCAGCACCGACCCCCCCCCAGGGTATGAGCAGTTCTTC. Encoded protein: CASTDPPPGYEQFF. This chain connects TRBV6-1 to TRBJ2-1, with D possibly being TRBD1 (5 bases). This CDR3 spans 14 amino acids. Germline V gene lookup returns CDR1 MNHNS and CDR2 SASEGT. Trimming took 7 bases from V and 8 from J, leaving 18 bases between them.